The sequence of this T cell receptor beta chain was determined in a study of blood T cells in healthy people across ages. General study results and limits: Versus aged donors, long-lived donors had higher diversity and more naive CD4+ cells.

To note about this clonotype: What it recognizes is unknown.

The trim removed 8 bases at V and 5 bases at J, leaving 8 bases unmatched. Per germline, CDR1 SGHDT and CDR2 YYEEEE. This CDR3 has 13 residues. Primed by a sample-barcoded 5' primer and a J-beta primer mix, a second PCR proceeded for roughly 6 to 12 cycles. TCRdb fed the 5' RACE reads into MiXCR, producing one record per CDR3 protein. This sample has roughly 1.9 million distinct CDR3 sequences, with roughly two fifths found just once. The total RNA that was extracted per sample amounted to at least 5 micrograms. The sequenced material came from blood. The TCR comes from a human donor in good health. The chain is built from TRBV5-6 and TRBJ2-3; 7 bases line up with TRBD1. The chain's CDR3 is CASTGDGVDTQYF. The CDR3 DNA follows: TGTGCCAGTACAGGGGATGGCGTAGATACGCAGTATTTT.